Listed below are T cell receptor beta chains from one sample, sequenced in a study of control samples from healthy donors and cancer patients. Data came from immunoSEQ multiplex PCR; TCRdb stores just in-frame clones and leaves some out. The table lists roughly 450,000 clones, 75% to 95% of them singletons. The sequenced material came from PBMCs. These receptors all come from a man aged 40-55 years with head and neck cancer. Each CDR3 is given with its conserved first and last residue. D genes are given only for firm matches. Not all rows give a size; the values are once, few, many and, for expanded clones, a class.

-,TRBJ1-2,-,TRBV19,TGTGCCAGTAGCCCAAGGGCTGACGGGTACTATGGCTACACCTTC,CASSPRADGYYGYTF
-,TRBJ2-3,once,TRBV30,TGTGCCTGGAGTTTGCCTCCAGATACGCAGTATTTT,CAWSLPPDTQYF
-,TRBJ1-6,-,TRBV14,TGTGCCAGCAGCCTCCGGGCAGTAAGGGACAATTCACCCCTCCACTTT,CASSLRAVRDNSPLHF
-,TRBJ2-7,-,TRBV19,TGTGCCAGTACCATCACGGTAAGCTCCTACGAGCAGTACTTC,CASTITVSSYEQYF
TRBD1,TRBJ1-3,-,TRBV28,TGTGCCAGCAGTCGTACAGGGGTCCTCTCTGGAAACACCATATATTTT,CASSRTGVLSGNTIYF
-,TRBJ1-2,-,TRBV13,TGTGCCAGCAGCTTAGACGAAAAAAACTATGGCTACACCTTC,CASSLDEKNYGYTF
-,TRBJ1-6,-,TRBV27,TGTGCCAGCAGTTTATGGGCGGGGAGTGATTCACCCCTCCACTTT,CASSLWAGSDSPLHF
TRBD1,TRBJ1-2,-,TRBV7-9,TGTGCCAGCAGCCCAGGGACAGGGACTGGCTACACCTTC,CASSPGTGTGYTF
TRBD2,TRBJ2-2,once,TRBV4-3,TGCGCCAGCAGCCAAGCGGTAGCGGGCAACACCGGGGAGCTGTTTTTT,CASSQAVAGNTGELFF
TRBD2,TRBJ2-1,-,TRBV5-1,TGCGCCAGCAGCCTTGCCCAGCGGGGGCGTGGAGAGCAGTTCTTC,CASSLAQRGRGEQFF
-,TRBJ2-7,-,TRBV30,TGTGCCTGGGGTAGGACCGAGCAGTACTTC,CAWGRTEQYF